These T cell receptor beta chains were read from a single sample in a study of T cells after yellow fever vaccination. Each CDR3 protein gets one entry after TCRdb re-called the 5' RACE reads with MiXCR. The repertoire holds 200,000 to 300,000 distinct CDR3 sequences, with approximately 12% as singletons. This sample comprised CD4+ T cells sorted from PBMCs, obtained 45 days after the yellow fever booster vaccination. All receptors come from a man aged 25-45 years who received the YFV17D yellow fever vaccine. Both conserved end residues are part of each CDR3. The D gene is left open where the match is weak.

TRBD1	TRBV5-1	TRBJ2-2	CASSQIPGTGRGELFF
TRBD2	TRBV7-2	TRBJ2-1	CASSYTSGVSYNEQFF
.	TRBV5-1	TRBJ2-3	CASSFEDTQYF
.	TRBV6-5	TRBJ2-7	CASSYSARGTGEQYF
.	TRBV19	TRBJ1-1	CASTKDGDSTEAFF
TRBD1	TRBV29-1	TRBJ2-5	CSGRRGQETQYF
TRBD2	TRBV12-3/TRBV12-4	TRBJ2-7	CASSFSGIYEQYF
.	TRBV2	TRBJ2-5	CASSGSVTQYF
TRBD2	TRBV5-5	TRBJ2-7	CASSSIPGLAGEQYF
.	TRBV18	TRBJ2-5	CASSVMEKPRETQYF
.	TRBV18	TRBJ2-6	CASSTGSVANVLTF
.	TRBV5-1	TRBJ1-4	CASSLQGRSEKLFF
.	TRBV20-1	TRBJ1-1	CSSGGANTEAFF
TRBD2	TRBV27	TRBJ2-1	CASRGLGAGGYNEQFF
TRBD1	TRBV7-2	TRBJ1-6	CASSQDRAGNSPLHF
.	TRBV5-6	TRBJ2-3	CASSSIARGTDTQYF
.	TRBV29-1	TRBJ2-6	CSAESGANVLTF
.	TRBV12-3/TRBV12-4	TRBJ2-5	CASSSQAVGETQYF
.	TRBV18	TRBJ2-4	CASSPPLTDIQYF
TRBD2	TRBV4-3	TRBJ2-3	CASSQRLAGADTQYF
TRBD2	TRBV7-2	TRBJ2-5	CASSLIAGQETQYF
.	TRBV6-5	TRBJ2-7	CASSTSISLPYEQYF
TRBD2	TRBV5-1	TRBJ2-3	CASSLRASGSHTDTQYF
TRBD2	TRBV12-5	TRBJ2-2	CASRLPGLAATGELFF
TRBD1	TRBV25-1	TRBJ2-7	CASSESPGQGIEQYF
TRBD1	TRBV5-1	TRBJ1-1	CASSPTGETEAFF
.	TRBV4-2	TRBJ2-3	CASSQNPALDRTDTQYF
.	TRBV7-9	TRBJ2-1	CASSLPYEQFF
TRBD2	TRBV20-1	TRBJ2-5	CSATGTSGIQTQYF
TRBD1	TRBV5-1	TRBJ2-7	CASSLDRDRYEQYF
.	TRBV5-1	TRBJ2-3	CASSLRQADTQYF
.	TRBV7-2	TRBJ2-1	CASSSAGNEQFF
.	TRBV9	TRBJ2-5	CASSVEFGWETQYF
TRBD1	TRBV24-1	TRBJ1-5	CAAGQGRKYQPQHF
.	TRBV29-1	TRBJ2-3	CSVEPRSIDTQYF
.	TRBV29-1	TRBJ2-2	CSINGGPGELFF